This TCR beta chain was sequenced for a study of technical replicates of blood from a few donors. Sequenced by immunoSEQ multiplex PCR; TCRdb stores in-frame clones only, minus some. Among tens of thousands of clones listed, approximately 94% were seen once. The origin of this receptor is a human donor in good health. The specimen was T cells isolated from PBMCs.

The CDR3, as DNA: TGTGCCAGTAGTATAGGGACAGGGAACTACGAGCAGTACTTC. Its translation is CASSIGTGNYEQYF. The chain couples TRBV19 to TRBJ2-7; 8 bases line up with TRBD1. V was clipped by 1 base and J by 3 bases; unmatched bases: 2. CDR3 length: 14 amino acids. Per germline, CDR1 LNHDA and CDR2 SQIVND (reference sequence).